Here is one T cell receptor beta chain with its context. It lacks a known antigen. The germline gene is not matched at one end of the junction; a read error may be the cause. The source of the sample is a study of blood T cells in healthy people across ages (dated by TCRdb to about 2015). Some background on the complete study: In model experiments, template switching captured about one uniquely barcoded TCR beta cDNA molecule for every two T cells. Age-related changes in TCR beta repertoire diversity were measured in the study by deep sequencing normalized with unique cDNA molecular identifiers. Four age groups were formed from the donors: young (average roughly 15 years), middle-aged (approximately 40), aged (62) and long-lived (around 80). To avoid experimental bias, donors of different ages were distributed randomly across sequencing lanes. Using the same blood draw, the study looked at two additional independent replicas of 1 million unique cDNA reads for two donors, one aged 18 to 30 and the other aged 80 or older.

The CDR3 measures 12 amino acids from cysteine to phenylalanine. Here the CDR3 DNA is all that survives: 36 bases in frame from base 1. From the germline V gene, CDR1 is SQVTM and CDR2 is ANQGSEA. Overall study outcomes, separate from this receptor: The CMV infection status of donors was not known, potentially confounding age-related changes in expanded clonotypes. There was a strong correlation between observed TCR beta diversity and the percentage of naive T cells measured by flow cytometry. Compared with the aged group, more naive CD4+ T cells, fewer expanded clones and increased TCR diversity were shown by the long-lived group, suggesting age selection. Bulk unsorted PBMC profiling prevented conclusive comparison of naive and antigen-experienced compartments. Observed TCR beta diversity per million T cells fell roughly linearly with age, and a significant reduction was already apparent by age roughly 40. Total diversity estimates from one million sequenced T cells were considered lower bounds and underestimates.

Donors were approximately 42 systemically healthy Caucasian individuals from Russia aged roughly 6 to 90 years. Around 10 milliliters of peripheral blood were drawn from each donor into EDTA-treated Vacutainer tubes. Ficoll-Paque density-gradient centrifugation was used to isolate PBMCs, with at least 6 million obtained per sample. Trizol reagent was used to extract total RNA from PBMCs, with at least 6 micrograms per sample. Naive CD45RAhigh/CD27high T cell percentages were measured by flow cytometry on a PBMC aliquot from every donor. Library generation was performed with 5' RACE. Sequencer: Illumina HiSeq 2500. The second PCR ran for roughly 7 to 11 cycles and used a J-beta primer mix along with a sample-barcoded 5' primer. A template-switch 5' adaptor carrying 12 random nucleotides introduced a unique molecular identifier onto each TCR beta cDNA molecule. Each sample yielded at least 2.5 million CDR3-containing paired-end reads. First-strand cDNA was synthesized from all RNA with the Mint cDNA synthesis kit, primed by a TRBC-specific oligonucleotide. Following uracil-DNA glycosylase treatment, all cDNA underwent a first 18-cycle PCR with the universal primers M1SS and BC2_uni_R. The paper's data handling went like this. For normalization, 1 million high-quality reads, each with a distinct molecular identifier, were randomly selected from each sample. Reads sharing molecular identifiers were discarded rather than binned into consensus sequences. MiTCR, with a Q25 quality threshold and the strictest error-elimination algorithm, was used for CDR3 identification, clonotype clustering and error correction. A nonparametric unseen species model with Euler transformation was used to estimate lower-bound total TCR beta diversity. In-frame beta chains were kept once TCRdb had trimmed the public reads at Q25 with fastp and called clones with MiXCR. For every CDR3 protein sequence, its rows merge into one entry that carries the most common genes and DNA. Clone size and V and J calls follow TCRdb, not the original study. The sample records hundreds of thousands of distinct CDR3 sequences, 20% to 25% of which are singletons. The top ten hold around 3.4% of the sample.

Input material: blood. This clonotype was obtained from a man aged 70 or older in good health. Here the chain combines TRBV29-1 and TRBJ1-2, with TRBD1 tentatively as D gene (6 bases match). CDR3 protein: CSVEGGHYGYTF. The nucleotide sequence reads TGCAGCGTTGAGGGGGGGCACTATGGTTACACCTTC.